A selection of T cell receptor beta chains follows, all from one sample in a study of T cells in Graves' hyperthyroidism and ophthalmopathy. One entry per CDR3 protein, called by TCRdb with MiXCR from the multiplex PCR reads. Here the sample spans hundreds of thousands of distinct CDR3 sequences, roughly 37% being singletons. Sample: blood. The receptors were sampled from a man between 18 and 29 years old with Graves' hyperthyroidism. The conserved cysteine and the conserved F or W are not part of the CDR3 here. Rows may omit the clone size; those that give it use once, few, many or a size class.

V	length	size	J	CDR3
TRBV24-1	11	NA	TRBJ1-5	ARTGGEVQPQH
TRBV20-1	10	many	TRBJ2-5	SAGDRDETQY
TRBV20-1	13	NA	TRBJ2-7	SASIPAGVKDEQY
TRBV5-1	13	NA	TRBJ2-5	ASSREDPLQETQY
TRBV6-1	14	NA	TRBJ1-2	ASIEPSSIPNYGYT
TRBV7-9	9	many	TRBJ1-1	ASSLQGSAF
TRBV20-1	11	NA	TRBJ1-5	SAYGEGTDSEH
TRBV20-1	13	few	TRBJ2-7	SARYRDRSLYEQY
TRBV12-3/TRBV12-4	10	few	TRBJ2-7	ASSLAWSEQY
TRBV6-6	10	NA	TRBJ1-4	ASITGAGKLF
TRBV2	12	NA	TRBJ1-4	AVQDSGNNEKLF
TRBV29-1	14	NA	TRBJ1-1	SVVWGDRTGGLEAF
TRBV20-1	11	many	TRBJ1-5	SARLADNQPQH
TRBV12-3/TRBV12-4	11	NA	TRBJ2-5	ASSFRAEETQY
TRBV29-1	10	many	TRBJ2-7	SVVSETYEQY
TRBV11-2	16	once	TRBJ1-5	ASSYPGTGKSISQPQH
TRBV29-1	13	NA	NA	SVTTSGSIYNEQF
TRBV4-3	12	NA	TRBJ2-7	ASSRGIFGNEQY
TRBV24-1	13	many	TRBJ2-7	ATSDFSSGKYEQY
TRBV7-3	15	NA	TRBJ2-5	ASSFDRGLFTKKTQY
TRBV7-9	13	many	TRBJ1-1	ASRGTGTGNTEAF
TRBV9	6	few	TRBJ2-6	ASSART
TRBV20-1	9	NA	TRBJ1-2	SARTSGGYT
TRBV5-1	13	NA	TRBJ1-1	ASSLVAGWNTEAF
TRBV10-3	12	many	TRBJ1-2	AISPDRLYYGYT
TRBV2	11	many	TRBJ1-6	ASIRADNSPLH
TRBV6-6	10	many	TRBJ2-7	ASSGTAYEQY
TRBV7-9	12	many	TRBJ1-6	ASSVDRTNSPLH
TRBV12-3/TRBV12-4	12	many	TRBJ1-1	ASSSSSMNTEAF
TRBV9	13	NA	TRBJ2-7	ASSPIPGELYEQY
TRBV7-2	9	few	TRBJ2-7	ASTLGLEQY
TRBV19	10	NA	TRBJ2-2	ARAPNTGELF
TRBV10-2	11	NA	TRBJ1-5	ATGTVVRQPQH
TRBV20-1	9	NA	TRBJ2-5	SAREVETQY
TRBV10-3	14	NA	TRBJ2-6	ASSSSASLGANVLT
TRBV24-1	13	many	TRBJ2-2	ATSGVSGSSGELF
TRBV7-2	13	NA	TRBJ1-1	ASSLAGGVDTEAF
TRBV27	11	once	TRBJ1-1	ASSLVRETEAF
TRBV29-1	10	few	TRBJ1-2	SVGGEGVRYT
TRBV10-3	11	NA	TRBJ1-2	AITRTDSYGYT
TRBV6-5	12	NA	TRBJ2-7	ATGAAGKGYEQY
TRBV7-3	14	NA	TRBJ2-2	ASSSGAGVGTGELF
TRBV2	10	NA	TRBJ2-7	ASSVETYEQY
TRBV7-9	15	few	TRBJ1-4	ASSSPGQGKANEKLF
TRBV7-9	12	NA	TRBJ1-2	ASSLFGGDYGYT
TRBV13	12	many	TRBJ1-5	ASSCPSINQPQH
TRBV7-8	13	NA	TRBJ1-2	ASSQDAADLYGYT
TRBV2	12	many	TRBJ1-5	ASTEPGTGQPQH
TRBV5-1	16	few	TRBJ2-7	ASAPGPFLRVGSYEQY
TRBV29-1	12	NA	TRBJ1-5	SAAGGGAGEPQH
TRBV11-2	12	NA	TRBJ2-7	ASSGRDRPYEQY
TRBV29-1	11	NA	TRBJ2-7	SHPRQGDYEQY
TRBV10-3	9	many	TRBJ2-1	AISGRDEQF